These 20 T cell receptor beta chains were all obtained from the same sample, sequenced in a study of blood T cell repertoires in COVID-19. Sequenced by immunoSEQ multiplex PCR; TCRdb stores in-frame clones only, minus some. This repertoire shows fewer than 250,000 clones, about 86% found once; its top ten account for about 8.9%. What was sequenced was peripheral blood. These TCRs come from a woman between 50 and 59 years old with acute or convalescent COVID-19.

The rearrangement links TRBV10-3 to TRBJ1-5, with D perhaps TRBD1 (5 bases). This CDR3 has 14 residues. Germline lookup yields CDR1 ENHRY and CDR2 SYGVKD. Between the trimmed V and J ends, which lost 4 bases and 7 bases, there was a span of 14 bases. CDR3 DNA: TGTGCCATCAGTGGGGACGGTGCGGGGCAGCCCCAGCATTTT. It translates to CAISGDGAGQPQHF.

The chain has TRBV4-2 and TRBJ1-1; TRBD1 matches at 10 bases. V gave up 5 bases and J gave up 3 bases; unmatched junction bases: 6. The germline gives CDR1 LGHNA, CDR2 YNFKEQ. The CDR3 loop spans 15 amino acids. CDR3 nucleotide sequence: TGTGCCAGCAGCGACGGGGACAGGGGATACACTGAAGCTTTCTTT. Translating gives CASSDGDRGYTEAFF.

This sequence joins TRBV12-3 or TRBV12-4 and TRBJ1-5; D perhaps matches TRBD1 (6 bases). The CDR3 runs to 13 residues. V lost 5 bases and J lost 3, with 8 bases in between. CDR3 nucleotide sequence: TGTGCCAGCAGTAACAGGGTCAATCAGCCCCAGCATTTT. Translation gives CASSNRVNQPQHF.

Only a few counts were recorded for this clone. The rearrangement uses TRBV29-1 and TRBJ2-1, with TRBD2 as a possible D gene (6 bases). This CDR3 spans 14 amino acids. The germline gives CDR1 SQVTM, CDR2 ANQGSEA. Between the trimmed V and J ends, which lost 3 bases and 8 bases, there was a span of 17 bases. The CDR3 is CSVEGLKGGDEQFF. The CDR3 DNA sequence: TGCAGCGTTGAGGGGCTAAAGGGAGGCGATGAGCAGTTCTTC.

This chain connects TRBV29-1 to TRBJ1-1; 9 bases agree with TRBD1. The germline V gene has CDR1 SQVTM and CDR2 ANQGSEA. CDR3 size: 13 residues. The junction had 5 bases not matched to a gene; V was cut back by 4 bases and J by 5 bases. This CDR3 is CSVGGQGSTEAFF. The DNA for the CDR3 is TGCAGCGTTGGGGGACAGGGAAGTACTGAAGCTTTCTTT.

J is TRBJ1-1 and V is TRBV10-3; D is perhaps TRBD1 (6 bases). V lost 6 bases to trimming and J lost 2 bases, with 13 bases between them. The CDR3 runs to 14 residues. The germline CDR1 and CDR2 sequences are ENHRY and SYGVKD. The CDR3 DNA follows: TGTGCCATCAGGTTGACAGGCGTTAACACTGAAGCTTTCTTT. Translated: CAIRLTGVNTEAFF.

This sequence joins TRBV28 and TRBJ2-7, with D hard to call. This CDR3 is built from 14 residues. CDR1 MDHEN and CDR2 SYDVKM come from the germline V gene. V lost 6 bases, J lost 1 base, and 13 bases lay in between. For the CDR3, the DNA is TGTGCCAGCAGCCCCGACTCGCAATCCTACGAGCAGTACTTC. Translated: CASSPDSQSYEQYF.

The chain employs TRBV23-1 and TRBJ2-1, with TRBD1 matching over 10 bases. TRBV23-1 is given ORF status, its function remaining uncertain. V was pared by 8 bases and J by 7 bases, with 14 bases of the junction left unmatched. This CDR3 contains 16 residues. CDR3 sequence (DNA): TGCGCCAGCCTCGAAACCGGGACAGGGGCTCTAAATGAGCAGTTCTTC. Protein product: CASLETGTGALNEQFF.

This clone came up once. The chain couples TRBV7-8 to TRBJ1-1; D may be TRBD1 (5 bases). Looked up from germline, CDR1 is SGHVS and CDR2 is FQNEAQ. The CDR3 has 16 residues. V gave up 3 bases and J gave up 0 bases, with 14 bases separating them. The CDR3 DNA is TGTGCCAGCAGCTTGGGGGAGGTCCCCATGAACACTGAAGCTTTCTTT. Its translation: CASSLGEVPMNTEAFF.

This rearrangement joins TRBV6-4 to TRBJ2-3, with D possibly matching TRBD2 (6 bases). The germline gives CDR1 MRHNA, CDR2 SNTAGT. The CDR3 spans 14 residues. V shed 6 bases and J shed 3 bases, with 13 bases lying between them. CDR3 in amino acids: CASRLAGETDTQYF. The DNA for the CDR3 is TGTGCCAGCAGACTAGCTGGGGAGACAGATACGCAGTATTTT.

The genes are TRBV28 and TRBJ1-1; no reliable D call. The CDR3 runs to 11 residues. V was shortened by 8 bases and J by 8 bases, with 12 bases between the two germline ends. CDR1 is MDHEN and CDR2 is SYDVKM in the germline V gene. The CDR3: CASLEREEAFF. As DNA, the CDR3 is TGTGCCAGCCTCGAGCGGGAAGAAGCTTTCTTT.

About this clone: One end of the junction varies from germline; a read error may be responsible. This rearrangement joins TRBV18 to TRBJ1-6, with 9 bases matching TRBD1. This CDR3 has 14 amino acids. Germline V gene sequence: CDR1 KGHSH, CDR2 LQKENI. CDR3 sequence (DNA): TGTGCCAGCTCGCCACAGGGGGCAGGATCACCCCTCCACTTT. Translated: CASSPQGAGSPLHF.

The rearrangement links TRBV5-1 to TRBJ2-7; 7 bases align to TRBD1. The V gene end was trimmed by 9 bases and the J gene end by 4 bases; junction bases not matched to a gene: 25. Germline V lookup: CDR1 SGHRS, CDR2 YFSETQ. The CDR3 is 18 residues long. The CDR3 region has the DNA TGCGCCACCACTTATTTGGGGACAGACCCTTCCCTAGAGTACGAGCAGTACTTC. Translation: CATTYLGTDPSLEYEQYF.

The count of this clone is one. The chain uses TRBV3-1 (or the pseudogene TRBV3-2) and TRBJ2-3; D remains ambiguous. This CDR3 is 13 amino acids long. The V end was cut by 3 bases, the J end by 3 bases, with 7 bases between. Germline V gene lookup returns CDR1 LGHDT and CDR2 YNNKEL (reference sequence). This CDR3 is CASSQRLTDTQYF. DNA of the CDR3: TGTGCCAGCAGCCAGAGACTGACAGATACGCAGTATTTT.

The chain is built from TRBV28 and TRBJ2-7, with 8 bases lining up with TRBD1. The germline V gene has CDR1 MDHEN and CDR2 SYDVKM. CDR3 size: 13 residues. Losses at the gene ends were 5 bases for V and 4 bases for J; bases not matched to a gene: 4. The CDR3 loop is CASSARQGYEQYF. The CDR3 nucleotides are TGTGCCAGCAGTGCCCGACAGGGGTACGAGCAGTACTTC.

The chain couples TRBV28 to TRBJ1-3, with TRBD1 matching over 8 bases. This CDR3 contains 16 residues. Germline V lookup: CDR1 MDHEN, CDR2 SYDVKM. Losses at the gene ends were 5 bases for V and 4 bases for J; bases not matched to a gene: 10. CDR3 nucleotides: TGTGCCAGCAGTGCCCCGGGACAGGTGGCCGGAAACACCATATATTTT. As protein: CASSAPGQVAGNTIYF. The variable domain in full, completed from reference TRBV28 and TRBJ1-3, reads DVKVTQSSRYLVKRTGEKVFLECVQDMDHENMFWYRQDPGLGLRLIYFSYDVKMKEKGDIPEGYSVSREKKERFSLILESASTNQTSMYLCASSAPGQVAGNTIYFGEGSWLTVV.

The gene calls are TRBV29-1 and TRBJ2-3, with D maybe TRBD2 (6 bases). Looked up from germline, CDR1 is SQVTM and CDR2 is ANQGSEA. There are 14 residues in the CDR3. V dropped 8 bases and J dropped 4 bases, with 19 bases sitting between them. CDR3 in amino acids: CSIVRDFLADTQYF. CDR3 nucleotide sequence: TGCAGCATAGTACGGGACTTTCTAGCAGATACGCAGTATTTT.

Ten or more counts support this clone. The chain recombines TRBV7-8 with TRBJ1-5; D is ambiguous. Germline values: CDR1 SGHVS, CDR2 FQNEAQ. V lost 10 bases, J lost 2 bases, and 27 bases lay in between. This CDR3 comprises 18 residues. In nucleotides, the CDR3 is TGTGCCAACTCCCTCTCACCCCCGTTCGGGAGCGGCAATCAGCCCCAGCATTTT. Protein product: CANSLSPPFGSGNQPQHF.

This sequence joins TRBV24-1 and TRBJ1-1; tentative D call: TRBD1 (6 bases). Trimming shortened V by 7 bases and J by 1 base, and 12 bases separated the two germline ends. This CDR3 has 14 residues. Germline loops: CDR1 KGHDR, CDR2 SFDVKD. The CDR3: CATRGRGQNTEAFF. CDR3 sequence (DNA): TGTGCCACCAGGGGCAGGGGACAGAACACTGAAGCTTTCTTT.

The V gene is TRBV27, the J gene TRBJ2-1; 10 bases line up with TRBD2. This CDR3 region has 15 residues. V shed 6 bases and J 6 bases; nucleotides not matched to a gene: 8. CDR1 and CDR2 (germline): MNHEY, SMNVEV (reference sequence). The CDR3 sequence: CASSPQREGRNEQFF. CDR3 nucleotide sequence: TGTGCCAGCAGCCCTCAGCGGGAGGGCCGCAATGAGCAGTTCTTC.